The 20 T cell receptor beta chains listed next were all sequenced from one sample in a study of technical replicates of blood from several donors. The table came from immunoSEQ multiplex PCR; TCRdb's copy has only in-frame clones and leaves some out. The sample contains fewer than 100,000 clones, approximately 91% of which appear only once. The sequenced sample was T cells isolated from PBMCs. These receptors came from a human donor in good health.

This clone was seen just once. This rearrangement joins TRBV5-1 to TRBJ2-1, with 10 nucleotides matching TRBD1. CDR3 length equals 14 residues. Germline V gene data show CDR1 as SGHRS and CDR2 as YFSETQ. V shed 4 bases and J 10 bases; nucleotides not matched to a gene: 8. Here the CDR3 reads CASSQGQGSGEQFF. The CDR3 nucleotides are TGCGCCAGCAGCCAGGGACAGGGGTCCGGGGAGCAGTTCTTC.

This clone counts as medium-sized. V gene TRBV9 combines with J gene TRBJ2-2; 11 bases line up with TRBD2. Germline-derived CDR1 and CDR2 are SGDLS and YYNGEE. Trimming took 3 bases from V and 2 from J; bases not matched to a gene: 0. This CDR3 is 15 amino acids long. CDR3 in DNA: TGTGCCAGCAGCGGACTAGCGGGAAACACCGGGGAGCTGTTTTTT. It translates to CASSGLAGNTGELFF.

The chain uses TRBV5-4 and TRBJ2-3; 9 bases are shared with TRBD2. The CDR3 has 14 residues. With 4 bases clipped from V and 9 bases from J, the junction kept 9 bases outside the gene matches. Germline CDR1 SGHNT, CDR2 YYREEE (reference sequence). The CDR3 DNA is TGTGCCAGCAGCCGCGACTTGCGGGAGGGCACGCAGTATTTT. It translates to CASSRDLREGTQYF.

The V and J genes are TRBV11-3 and TRBJ2-7, with D perhaps TRBD2 (5 bases). The ends were cut back, 4 bases at V and 4 bases at J, with 8 bases in the middle. Germline V gene data show CDR1 as SGHNT and CDR2 as YENEEA. CDR3 length: 12 residues. CDR3 protein: CASSYGEYEQYF. The CDR3 DNA reads as TGTGCCAGCAGCTACGGGGAATACGAGCAGTACTTC.

The chain combines TRBV21-1 with TRBJ2-3; the D segment call TRBD2 is taken from the table without a DNA check. TRBV21-1 is designated a pseudogene. The CDR3 loop spans 20 amino acids. The CDR3 sequence: CASSTMKSVVASGRTDTQYF. DNA for the CDR3: TGTGCCAGCAGCACAATGAAGTCAGTGGTGGCTAGCGGGCGGACAGATACGCAGTATTTT.

CDR3 sequence reads: CASSIPTSGSGGQYF. The CDR3 DNA reads as TGTGCCAGTAGTATACCCACTAGCGGGAGTGGAGGGCAGTATTTT. This sequence joins TRBV19 and TRBJ2-3, with 11 nucleotides matching TRBD2. This CDR3 has 15 amino acids. Germline V gene data show CDR1 as LNHDA and CDR2 as SQIVND (reference sequence). J was trimmed by 11 bases and V by 2 bases; bases with no gene match: 9.

The rearrangement joins TRBV9 to TRBJ1-1; D not resolved. The CDR3 consists of 13 residues. Germline values: CDR1 SGDLS, CDR2 YYNGEE. Deletions cut 0 bases from V and 10 bases from J, with 13 bases between. The CDR3 spells CASSVEGSRLAFF. DNA of the CDR3: TGTGCCAGCAGCGTAGAAGGCTCGAGACTAGCTTTCTTT.

This clone was found once. CDR3 coding DNA: TGTGCCAGCAGCCAATCTAGCGCTGCCTACAATGAGCAGTTCTTC. This encodes CASSQSSAAYNEQFF. V gene TRBV4-2 combines with J gene TRBJ2-1; tentatively, D is TRBD2 (6 bases). V gave up 2 bases and J gave up 2 bases, with 10 bases separating them. The CDR3 spans 15 residues. Germline V gene sequence: CDR1 LGHNA, CDR2 YNFKEQ.

This rearrangement joins TRBV11-1 to TRBJ1-1; 9 nucleotides line up with TRBD1. V lost 5 bases, J lost 10 bases, and 8 bases stayed unmatched. Germline V gene data show CDR1 as SGHAT and CDR2 as FQDESV (reference sequence). This CDR3 is built from 13 residues. CDR3 amino acids: CASSLWDREGAFF. The CDR3 DNA reads TGTGCCAGCAGCCTATGGGACAGGGAGGGAGCTTTCTTT.

This clone appeared once. The chain carries TRBV5-1 and TRBJ2-7; possibly TRBD1 for D (6 bases). V was pared by 2 bases and J by 3 bases, with 12 bases between. Germline V lookup: CDR1 SGHRS, CDR2 YFSETQ. This CDR3 contains 14 residues. Here the CDR3 reads CASSLGDTFYEQYF. DNA of the CDR3: TGCGCCAGCAGCTTAGGGGACACATTCTACGAGCAGTACTTC.

V usage is TRBV5-1 and J usage is TRBJ2-3; D is unclear. The CDR3 totals 14 residues. From germline, CDR1 is SGHRS and CDR2 YFSETQ. Trimming removed 0 bases from V and 1 base from J, with 6 bases in between. In DNA, the CDR3 is TGCGCCAGCAGCTTGGGGCCAGGCACAGATACGCAGTATTTT. Its translation: CASSLGPGTDTQYF.

The rearrangement joins TRBV28 to TRBJ1-2; D is unclear. The germline V and J ends were trimmed by 4 bases and 3 bases, with 9 bases remaining between them. Germline V gene sequence: CDR1 MDHEN, CDR2 SYDVKM. The CDR3 has 13 amino acids. CDR3 sequence: CASSYGADYGYTF. The CDR3 nucleotides read TGTGCCAGCAGTTATGGAGCAGACTATGGCTACACCTTC.

V gene TRBV27 combines with J gene TRBJ2-1; D call uncertain. V was shortened by 5 bases and J by 9 bases, with 8 bases between the two germline ends. This CDR3 spans 11 amino acids. Germline CDR1 is MNHEY and CDR2 is SMNVEV (reference sequence). CDR3 DNA: TGTGCCAGCAGTAAAGGAGTTGAGCAGTTCTTC. This translates into CASSKGVEQFF.

The gene calls are TRBV9 and TRBJ2-5, with 9 bases matching TRBD1. The CDR3 extends over 16 amino acids. CDR1 SGDLS and CDR2 YYNGEE come from the germline V gene. V was pared by 4 bases and J by 5 bases, with 12 bases of the junction left unmatched. In nucleotides, the CDR3 is TGTGCCAGCAGCCCAAGGGGGGGGACAGGGTACGAGACCCAGTACTTC. This translates into CASSPRGGTGYETQYF.

The chain couples TRBV2 to TRBJ1-5, with TRBD1 as a possible D gene (5 bases). The germline V gene encodes CDR1 SNHLY and CDR2 FYNNEI. Trimming took 11 bases from V and 0 from J, leaving 14 bases between them. The CDR3 consists of 14 residues. In nucleotides, the CDR3 is TGTGCCGGAGGACGGGGGGATAGCAATCAGCCCCAGCATTTT. Translated, it gives CAGGRGDSNQPQHF.

V usage is TRBV9 and J usage is TRBJ1-1, with TRBD1 matching over 7 bases. V shed 3 bases, J shed 1 base, and the junction held 6 bases outside the gene matches. Germline V lookup: CDR1 SGDLS, CDR2 YYNGEE. This CDR3 region has 15 residues. CDR3 residues: CASSAVQGRNTEAFF. CDR3 sequence (DNA): TGTGCCAGCAGCGCTGTACAGGGGAGGAACACTGAAGCTTTCTTT.

This rearrangement joins TRBV2 to TRBJ2-7, with 7 bases fitting TRBD1. Germline V gene lookup returns CDR1 SNHLY and CDR2 FYNNEI. The CDR3 is 14 residues long. Unmatched junction bases numbered 10, after V lost 10 bases and J lost 1 base. CDR3 sequence (DNA): TGTGCCATCGCGACCGGGACAGCTTCCTACGAGCAGTACTTC. It encodes CAIATGTASYEQYF. Variable domain in full (rest from reference TRBV2 and TRBJ2-7): EPEVTQTPSHQVTQMGQEVILRCVPISNHLYFYWYRQILGQKVEFLVSFYNNEISEKSEIFDDQFSVERPDGSNFTLKIRSTKLEDSAMYFCAIATGTASYEQYFGPGTRLTVT.

The chain joins TRBV5-5 to TRBJ2-7; D is uncertain. Germline V gives CDR1 SGHKS, CDR2 YYEKEE (reference sequence). Deletions cut 0 bases from V and 3 bases from J, with 7 bases between. The CDR3 loop spans 13 amino acids. The CDR3 DNA reads TGTGCCAGCAGCTTGGGCACAAACTACGAGCAGTACTTC. It translates to CASSLGTNYEQYF.

This rearrangement joins TRBV5-4 to TRBJ2-3, with D tentatively TRBD2 (6 bases). CDR1 and CDR2 from the germline V gene are SGHNT and YYREEE (reference sequence). V lost 2 bases and J 5 bases, leaving 12 bases between the germline ends. This CDR3 spans 14 amino acids. The CDR3 sequence is CASSFDGSGDTQYF. The CDR3 nucleotides are TGTGCCAGCAGCTTCGACGGGAGTGGAGATACGCAGTATTTT.

A single count supports this clone. This sequence joins TRBV5-6 and TRBJ1-5; 7 nucleotides agree with TRBD1. CDR1 and CDR2 (germline): SGHDT, YYEEEE. With 3 bases clipped from V and 6 bases from J, the junction kept 6 bases outside the gene matches. The CDR3 runs to 14 residues. The CDR3 reads CASSSRQGGQPQHF. The CDR3, as DNA: TGTGCCAGCAGCTCCAGACAGGGCGGTCAGCCCCAGCATTTT.